This TCR beta chain was retrieved from a study of technical replicates of blood from a few donors. Germline CDR1 is MGHRA and CDR2 is YSYEKL. V dropped 4 bases and J dropped 6; count of bases not matched to a gene: 8. The CDR3 sequence is 14 residues long. Produced via immunoSEQ multiplex PCR; TCRdb's table is partial and in-frame only. The repertoire holds 85,000 or so clones, around 94% seen once, with 0.26% in the top ten. The sequenced sample was T cells isolated from PBMCs. The rearrangement joins TRBV4-1 to TRBJ1-2, with TRBD1 identical over 7 bases. This clonotype originated in a human donor in good health. For the CDR3, the DNA is TGCGCCAGCAGCCCTGAGACAGGGAAAGATGGCTACACCTTC. Translated: CASSPETGKDGYTF.